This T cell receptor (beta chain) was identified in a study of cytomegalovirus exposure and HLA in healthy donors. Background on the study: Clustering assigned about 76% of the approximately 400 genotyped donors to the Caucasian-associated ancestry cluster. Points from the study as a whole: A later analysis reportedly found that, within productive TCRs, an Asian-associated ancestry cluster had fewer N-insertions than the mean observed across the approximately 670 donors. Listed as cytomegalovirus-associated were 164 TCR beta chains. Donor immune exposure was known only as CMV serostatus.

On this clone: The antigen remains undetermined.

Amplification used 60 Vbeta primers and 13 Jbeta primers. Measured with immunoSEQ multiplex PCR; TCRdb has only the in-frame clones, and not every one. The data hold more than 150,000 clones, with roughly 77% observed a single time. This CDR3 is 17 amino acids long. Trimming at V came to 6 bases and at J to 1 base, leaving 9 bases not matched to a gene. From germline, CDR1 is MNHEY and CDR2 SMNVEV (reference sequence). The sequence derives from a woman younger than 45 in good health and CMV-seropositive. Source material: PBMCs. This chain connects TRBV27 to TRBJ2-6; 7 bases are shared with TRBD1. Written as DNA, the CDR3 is TGTGCCAGCAGAAGGGACAGTGTGACGTCTGGGGCCAACGTCCTGACTTTC. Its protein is CASRRDSVTSGANVLTF.